A selection of T cell receptor beta chains follows, all from one sample in a study of response to subunit inactivated influenza vaccine. TCRdb passed the RT-PCR reads through MiXCR, listing each CDR3 protein once. The sample consists of 450,000 to 550,000 distinct CDR3 sequences, around 25% of them appearing once. This specimen consisted of CD4+ T cells sorted from PBMCs, obtained about 5 days after vaccination. These receptors were taken from a man over 45 who received an inactivated influenza vaccine. CDR3s include the opening cysteine and the closing phenylalanine or tryptophan. Fields, in order: clone size, V gene, D gene, J gene, CDR3 DNA, CDR3 protein. The D gene is left open where the match is weak. Clone size appears in some rows only: once, few, many, or a class for an expanded clone.

clone_size: many
v_call: TRBV5-1
d_call: TRBD2
j_call: TRBJ2-3
cdr3_nt: TGCGCCAGCAGCGGAAGAGCGGGAGACGCAGATACGCAGTATTTT
cdr3_aa: CASSGRAGDADTQYF

clone_size: few
v_call: TRBV20-1
d_call: -
j_call: TRBJ2-1
cdr3_nt: TGCAGTGCTAGAAGCTCGGGTAGCGGAGGCTACAATGAGCAGTTCTTC
cdr3_aa: CSARSSGSGGYNEQFF

clone_size: many
v_call: TRBV10-3
d_call: -
j_call: TRBJ2-4
cdr3_nt: TGTGCCATCAGTGATTCCAGGGGCTTAGCAGCCAAAAACATTCAGTACTTC
cdr3_aa: CAISDSRGLAAKNIQYF

clone_size: -
v_call: TRBV5-1
d_call: TRBD2
j_call: TRBJ2-1
cdr3_nt: TGCGCCAGCAGGGGGGGTGGGACTAGCGCTGGGAATGAGCAGTTCTTC
cdr3_aa: CASRGGGTSAGNEQFF

clone_size: -
v_call: TRBV11-2
d_call: -
j_call: TRBJ2-7
cdr3_nt: TGTGCCAGCAGCTTAAGGCCGGGGGCGGGTCCTAACGAGCAGTACTTC
cdr3_aa: CASSLRPGAGPNEQYF

clone_size: -
v_call: TRBV6-5
d_call: TRBD2
j_call: TRBJ2-7
cdr3_nt: TGTGCCAGCAGTTACTCGGCTAGCGGTTCTAGCTCCTACGAGCAGTACTTC
cdr3_aa: CASSYSASGSSSYEQYF

clone_size: -
v_call: TRBV6-5
d_call: -
j_call: TRBJ2-7
cdr3_nt: TGTGCCAGCAGTTACATTCGAGACAGTTACGAGCAGTACTTC
cdr3_aa: CASSYIRDSYEQYF

clone_size: -
v_call: TRBV7-9
d_call: -
j_call: TRBJ1-2
cdr3_nt: TGTGCCAGCAGCTTAGCGACGGGGAACTATGGCTACACCTTC
cdr3_aa: CASSLATGNYGYTF

clone_size: few
v_call: TRBV5-1
d_call: TRBD1
j_call: TRBJ2-1
cdr3_nt: TGCGCCAGCAGCTCCCCGACAGGGTTTTTTTCCAATGAGCAGTTCTTC
cdr3_aa: CASSSPTGFFSNEQFF

clone_size: few
v_call: TRBV3-1
d_call: TRBD2
j_call: TRBJ2-4
cdr3_nt: TGTGCCAGCAGCTCGAGCGGGGGCGGTGACATTCAGTACTTC
cdr3_aa: CASSSSGGGDIQYF

clone_size: few
v_call: TRBV20-1
d_call: -
j_call: TRBJ2-3
cdr3_nt: TGCAGTGCTAGAGATCTGCTTACAGATACGCAGTATTTT
cdr3_aa: CSARDLLTDTQYF

clone_size: -
v_call: TRBV12-3/TRBV12-4
d_call: -
j_call: TRBJ2-7
cdr3_nt: TGTGCCAGCAGTTTGTTCTGGGCAGCCCCCTACGAGCAGTACTTC
cdr3_aa: CASSLFWAAPYEQYF

clone_size: -
v_call: TRBV29-1
d_call: -
j_call: TRBJ2-1
cdr3_nt: TGCAGCGTTACCAGGTACAATGAGCAGTTCTTC
cdr3_aa: CSVTRYNEQFF

clone_size: -
v_call: TRBV12-3/TRBV12-4
d_call: TRBD1
j_call: TRBJ2-5
cdr3_nt: TGTGCCAGCAGTAAACAGGGGGCGCGGGAAGAGACCCAGTACTTC
cdr3_aa: CASSKQGAREETQYF

clone_size: few
v_call: TRBV5-1
d_call: -
j_call: TRBJ1-6
cdr3_nt: TGCGCCAGCAGCTTGGTACAGGGAAATTCACCCCTCCACTTT
cdr3_aa: CASSLVQGNSPLHF

clone_size: once
v_call: TRBV20-1
d_call: -
j_call: TRBJ2-3
cdr3_nt: TGCAGTGCTATTCGGACGGGCCTGGGAGATACGCAGTATTTT
cdr3_aa: CSAIRTGLGDTQYF

clone_size: few
v_call: TRBV30
d_call: TRBD1
j_call: TRBJ1-4
cdr3_nt: TGTGCCTGGCACCGGGACAGGGGTGAAAAACTGTTTTTT
cdr3_aa: CAWHRDRGEKLFF

clone_size: few
v_call: TRBV20-1
d_call: TRBD1
j_call: TRBJ1-5
cdr3_nt: TGCAGTGCTAGACGCACAGGGGGGAATCAGCCCCAGCATTTT
cdr3_aa: CSARRTGGNQPQHF

clone_size: -
v_call: TRBV12-3/TRBV12-4
d_call: -
j_call: TRBJ2-7
cdr3_nt: TGTGCCAGCAGTAGACTCGTCTACGAGCAGTACTTC
cdr3_aa: CASSRLVYEQYF

clone_size: few
v_call: TRBV12-3/TRBV12-4
d_call: TRBD2
j_call: TRBJ2-4
cdr3_nt: TGTGCCAGCAGTTTAAACAGCGGGGGCACCAAAAACATTCAGTACTTC
cdr3_aa: CASSLNSGGTKNIQYF

clone_size: -
v_call: TRBV5-6
d_call: -
j_call: TRBJ1-1
cdr3_nt: TGTGCCAGCAGCCGGCCTCCAGGTGGAGCTTTCTTT
cdr3_aa: CASSRPPGGAFF

clone_size: -
v_call: TRBV10-3
d_call: -
j_call: TRBJ1-5
cdr3_nt: TGTGCCACCCAGGCGGGGGCCTTGGATCAGCCCCAGCATTTT
cdr3_aa: CATQAGALDQPQHF

clone_size: few
v_call: TRBV20-1
d_call: TRBD1
j_call: TRBJ1-3
cdr3_nt: TGCAGTGCTAGTCCCAGGGGGGCCGGAAACACCATATATTTT
cdr3_aa: CSASPRGAGNTIYF

clone_size: -
v_call: TRBV5-1
d_call: -
j_call: TRBJ1-1
cdr3_nt: TGCGCCAGCGGCGGGTCCACCACGACTGAAGCTTTCTTT
cdr3_aa: CASGGSTTTEAFF

clone_size: -
v_call: TRBV19
d_call: -
j_call: TRBJ2-7
cdr3_nt: TGTGCCAGTAGAAGTTCCGGGGCGCGGGGTGGCGAGCAGTACTTC
cdr3_aa: CASRSSGARGGEQYF

clone_size: few
v_call: TRBV7-9
d_call: -
j_call: TRBJ2-1
cdr3_nt: TGTGCCAGCATCAGTCTAAGCTCCTACAATGAGCAGTTCTTC
cdr3_aa: CASISLSSYNEQFF

clone_size: -
v_call: TRBV28
d_call: -
j_call: TRBJ1-3
cdr3_nt: TGTGCCAGCAGTCCGCCAGTGGCCCGCGGAAACACCATATATTTT
cdr3_aa: CASSPPVARGNTIYF

clone_size: -
v_call: TRBV12-3/TRBV12-4
d_call: TRBD1
j_call: TRBJ1-6
cdr3_nt: TGTGCCAGCAGCCCCGGAGGGACAGTAAATAGGGCACCCCTCCACTTT
cdr3_aa: CASSPGGTVNRAPLHF

clone_size: many
v_call: TRBV12-3/TRBV12-4
d_call: -
j_call: TRBJ2-5
cdr3_nt: TGTGCCAGCAGTTTTGACTTCCCCCAGACCCAGTACTTC
cdr3_aa: CASSFDFPQTQYF

clone_size: few
v_call: TRBV29-1
d_call: TRBD2
j_call: TRBJ2-1
cdr3_nt: TGCAGCGTTGCATTCTTGGGACTAGCGGGAGGGCCCTACAATGAGCAGTTCTTC
cdr3_aa: CSVAFLGLAGGPYNEQFF

clone_size: -
v_call: TRBV6-2/TRBV6-3
d_call: -
j_call: TRBJ2-1
cdr3_nt: TGTGCCAGCAGGGAACCTTACAATGAGCAGTTCTTC
cdr3_aa: CASREPYNEQFF

clone_size: few
v_call: TRBV29-1
d_call: -
j_call: TRBJ2-2
cdr3_nt: TGCAGCGTCGAGGGGGCCGGGGAGCTGTTTTTT
cdr3_aa: CSVEGAGELFF

clone_size: -
v_call: TRBV7-6
d_call: -
j_call: TRBJ2-1
cdr3_nt: TGTGCCAGCAGCTTAGTTCAGGGCAGTAGTAATGAGCAGTTCTTC
cdr3_aa: CASSLVQGSSNEQFF

clone_size: -
v_call: TRBV7-2
d_call: -
j_call: TRBJ2-7
cdr3_nt: TGTGCCAGCAGCTCCCGCCCCCCGGGGCCCTACGAGCAGTACTTC
cdr3_aa: CASSSRPPGPYEQYF

clone_size: many
v_call: TRBV12-3/TRBV12-4
d_call: TRBD2
j_call: TRBJ2-1
cdr3_nt: TGTGCCAGCAGTTTAGAGACACTAGCGGGGGGCAATGAGCAGTTCTTC
cdr3_aa: CASSLETLAGGNEQFF

clone_size: few
v_call: TRBV5-1
d_call: TRBD1
j_call: TRBJ1-1
cdr3_nt: TGCGCCAGCAGCTTGCAGGGTGGTTCAGGACAGGGGAGGAGAAGCACTGAAGCTTTCTTT
cdr3_aa: CASSLQGGSGQGRRSTEAFF

clone_size: -
v_call: TRBV27
d_call: -
j_call: TRBJ2-5
cdr3_nt: TGTGCCAGCTCGAAGGAGGGGGAGACCCAGTACTTC
cdr3_aa: CASSKEGETQYF

clone_size: -
v_call: TRBV30
d_call: -
j_call: TRBJ2-1
cdr3_nt: TGTGCCTGGAGGAGCTCCTACAATGAGCAGTTCTTC
cdr3_aa: CAWRSSYNEQFF

clone_size: -
v_call: TRBV7-9
d_call: TRBD1
j_call: TRBJ2-7
cdr3_nt: TGTGCCACCGGACAGGGGGGAGAGTCATCCTACGAGCAGTACTTC
cdr3_aa: CATGQGGESSYEQYF

clone_size: -
v_call: TRBV20-1
d_call: TRBD2
j_call: TRBJ2-3
cdr3_nt: TGCAGTGCTAGAGTCCCAGCGGGGCGCACAGATACGCAGTATTTT
cdr3_aa: CSARVPAGRTDTQYF

clone_size: -
v_call: TRBV4-1
d_call: TRBD2
j_call: TRBJ2-3
cdr3_nt: TGCGCCAGCAGCCAAGAACAGCTGGTACTAGCGGGGGAATCAGATACGCAGTATTTT
cdr3_aa: CASSQEQLVLAGESDTQYF

clone_size: few
v_call: TRBV6-2/TRBV6-3
d_call: -
j_call: TRBJ1-2
cdr3_nt: TGTGCCAGCAGTTACCCCGGCCGGAGCTATGGCTACACCTTC
cdr3_aa: CASSYPGRSYGYTF

clone_size: few
v_call: TRBV28
d_call: TRBD2
j_call: TRBJ2-7
cdr3_nt: TGTGCCAGCAGGACTAGCGGGGAAGGGGAGCAGTACTTC
cdr3_aa: CASRTSGEGEQYF

clone_size: -
v_call: TRBV29-1
d_call: -
j_call: TRBJ1-1
cdr3_nt: TGCAGCGGACGACCTCAGACAGAGAACACTGAAGCTTTCTTT
cdr3_aa: CSGRPQTENTEAFF

clone_size: -
v_call: TRBV6-1
d_call: -
j_call: TRBJ2-3
cdr3_nt: TGTGCCAGCAGCTCGACTGGGCGCGATACTAGTACGCAGTATTTT
cdr3_aa: CASSSTGRDTSTQYF

clone_size: few
v_call: TRBV20-1
d_call: TRBD2
j_call: TRBJ2-3
cdr3_nt: TGCAGTGCTAGAGGGGTAGCGGGTCTCACAGATACGCAGTATTTT
cdr3_aa: CSARGVAGLTDTQYF

clone_size: -
v_call: TRBV7-3
d_call: -
j_call: TRBJ2-5
cdr3_nt: TGTGCCAGCAGCTACTCCTTTGGGGAGACCCAGTACTTC
cdr3_aa: CASSYSFGETQYF

clone_size: few
v_call: TRBV7-2
d_call: TRBD2
j_call: TRBJ2-1
cdr3_nt: TGTGCCAGCAGCCGAAATCCTAGCGGGGGGGCAAATGAGCAGTTCTTC
cdr3_aa: CASSRNPSGGANEQFF

clone_size: -
v_call: TRBV6-1
d_call: -
j_call: TRBJ2-6
cdr3_nt: TGTGCCAGCAGTAGGAGGGGTGAGGCCAACGTCCTGACTTTC
cdr3_aa: CASSRRGEANVLTF

clone_size: -
v_call: TRBV3-1
d_call: -
j_call: TRBJ2-3
cdr3_nt: TGTGCCAGCAGCCAAGGATCAAATACGCAGTATTTT
cdr3_aa: CASSQGSNTQYF

clone_size: few
v_call: TRBV7-2
d_call: -
j_call: TRBJ2-3
cdr3_nt: TGTGCCAGCAGCCTCCGGCGGGGCACCGATACGCAGTATTTT
cdr3_aa: CASSLRRGTDTQYF

clone_size: few
v_call: TRBV10-3
d_call: -
j_call: TRBJ2-1
cdr3_nt: TGTGCCATCAACACAAACCGGGACGGATCCTACAATGAGCAGTTCTTC
cdr3_aa: CAINTNRDGSYNEQFF

clone_size: -
v_call: TRBV6-1
d_call: -
j_call: TRBJ1-2
cdr3_nt: TGTGCCAGCAGAACAGCCGAAGTACTAAACTATGGCTACACCTTC
cdr3_aa: CASRTAEVLNYGYTF

clone_size: few
v_call: TRBV10-3
d_call: -
j_call: TRBJ1-2
cdr3_nt: TGTGCCAGCCAAGGGGGGGGCTATGGCTACACCTTC
cdr3_aa: CASQGGGYGYTF

clone_size: -
v_call: TRBV7-9
d_call: -
j_call: TRBJ2-3
cdr3_nt: TGTGCCAGCAGCTTAGCCAGGGATGTCACAGATACGCAGTATTTT
cdr3_aa: CASSLARDVTDTQYF

clone_size: -
v_call: TRBV6-1
d_call: -
j_call: TRBJ2-5
cdr3_nt: TGTGCCAGCACCCCAGGACGCTCCTTCAACCTAGGGGAGACCCAGTACTTC
cdr3_aa: CASTPGRSFNLGETQYF

clone_size: few
v_call: TRBV5-1
d_call: -
j_call: TRBJ2-3
cdr3_nt: TGCGCCAGCAGCCTACTGTTAGGCCGAGGAGATACGCAGTATTTT
cdr3_aa: CASSLLLGRGDTQYF